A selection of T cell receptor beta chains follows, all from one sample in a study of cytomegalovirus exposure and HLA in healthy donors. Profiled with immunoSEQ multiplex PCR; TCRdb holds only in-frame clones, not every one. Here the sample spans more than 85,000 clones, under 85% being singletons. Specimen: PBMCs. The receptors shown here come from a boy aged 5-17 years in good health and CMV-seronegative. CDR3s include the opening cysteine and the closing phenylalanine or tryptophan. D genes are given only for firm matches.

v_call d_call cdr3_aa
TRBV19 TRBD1 CASSAGGNTEAFF
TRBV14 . CASSFLGVQETQYF
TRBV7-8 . CASMPRGAYEQYF
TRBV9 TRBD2 CASSVTSGGTYEQYF
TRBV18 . CASSHTGLVPVEQYF
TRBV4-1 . CASSRDNRVNQPQHF
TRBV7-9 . CASSLVPSDGAYEQYF
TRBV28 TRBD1 CASSSGGGGYTF
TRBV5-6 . CASSYTDIEQYF
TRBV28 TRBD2 CASSPGLARQFF
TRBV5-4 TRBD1 CASSLGDRGYYEQFF
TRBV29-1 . CSGITANTEAFF
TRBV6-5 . CASATGNTEAFF
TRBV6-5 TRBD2 CAAGGRIYEQYF
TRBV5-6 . CASSAGRGYGYTF
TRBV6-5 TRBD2 CASSYSRRGGGETQYF